This passage covers 23 T cell receptor beta chains from one sample sequenced in a study of neurological immune-mediated disorders. MiXCR, applied by TCRdb to the 5' RACE reads, yields one record per CDR3 protein. This table holds around 46,000 distinct CDR3 sequences, around 4.3% found once. The sample consisted of PBMCs. The receptors originated from a woman aged 55-70 years with multiple sclerosis.

This clonotype appeared a few times. The chain joins TRBV21-1 to TRBJ2-3; TRBD2, the table's D call, lacks a check against the DNA. TRBV21-1 is a pseudogene segment. The CDR3 spans 16 residues. The CDR3 nucleotides are TGTGCCAGCAGCAAAAAGGGGAGCGGGAGCACAGATACGCAGTATTTT. Residues: CASSKKGSGSTDTQYF.

This clonotype has ten or more counts. This chain uses TRBV20-1 with TRBJ2-1; 9 bases are shared with TRBD2. Germline lookup yields CDR1 DFQATT and CDR2 SNEGSKA (reference sequence). After removal of 2 bases from V and 3 bases from J, the junction contained 5 bases not matched to a gene. This CDR3 contains 15 residues. As DNA, the CDR3 is TGCAGTGCTAGACAGCTAGCGGGGTTCTACAATGAGCAGTTCTTC. It is translated as CSARQLAGFYNEQFF.

The sample holds many counts of this clonotype. The chain combines TRBV4-2 with TRBJ2-3; D gene uncertain. This CDR3 has 14 amino acids. Germline loops: CDR1 LGHNA, CDR2 YNFKEQ. V was trimmed by 5 bases and J by 3 bases, leaving 12 bases between them. CDR3 DNA: TGTGCCAGCAGCGCTGCTACCCGGACAGATACGCAGTATTTT. This sequence encodes CASSAATRTDTQYF.

In its sample, this clonotype was seen many times. The CDR3 reads CATTPGTTDTQYF. DNA of the CDR3: TGTGCCACAACTCCCGGGACTACAGATACGCAGTATTTT. The chain carries TRBV10-3 and TRBJ2-3; D is perhaps TRBD2 (6 bases). The V gene's germline CDR1 is ENHRY and CDR2 SYGVKD. The CDR3 has 13 amino acids. The germline V and J ends were trimmed by 10 bases and 3 bases, with 14 bases remaining between them.

Many counts were recorded for this clonotype. The chain uses TRBV4-1 and TRBJ2-7; D not resolved. CDR1 is MGHRA and CDR2 is YSYEKL in the germline V gene. V shed 3 bases and J shed 7 bases, with 10 bases lying between them. CDR3 length equals 12 residues. The CDR3 DNA follows: TGCGCCAGCAGCCAGGGCCGTGGGGAGCAGTACTTC. This sequence encodes CASSQGRGEQYF.

In this sample, this clonotype turned up many times. V and J are TRBV20-1 and TRBJ2-2, with D perhaps matching TRBD1 (5 bases). V lost 1 base, J lost 2 bases, and 8 bases lay in between. CDR1 and CDR2 from the germline V gene are DFQATT and SNEGSKA (reference sequence). The CDR3 has 14 residues. This CDR3 reads CSARGGLNTGELFF. As DNA, the CDR3 is TGCAGTGCTAGAGGGGGCTTAAACACCGGGGAGCTGTTTTTT.

This clonotype showed up many times. The J gene is TRBJ2-3, the V gene TRBV5-6; D not resolved. V was pared by 0 bases and J by 4 bases, with 9 bases between. This CDR3 is 14 amino acids long. Germline values: CDR1 SGHDT, CDR2 YYEEEE. The CDR3 sequence is CASSLGPRADTQYF. As DNA, the CDR3 is TGTGCCAGCAGCTTGGGACCACGGGCAGATACGCAGTATTTT.

This clonotype was found many times. The chain couples TRBV20-1 to TRBJ2-5; D may match TRBD1 or TRBD2 (5 bases each). With 3 bases removed from V and 2 bases from J, the gap between germline ends came to 13 bases. Germline V gene lookup returns CDR1 DFQATT and CDR2 SNEGSKA (reference sequence). The CDR3 is 14 residues long. CDR3 sequence reads: CSARGDSGQETQYF. The CDR3 DNA reads as TGCAGTGCTAGGGGCGACAGCGGACAAGAGACCCAGTACTTC.

The table lists this clonotype with a few counts. The J gene is TRBJ2-1, the V gene TRBV20-1; 8 bases align to TRBD1. J was trimmed by 7 bases and V by 4 bases; bases with no gene match: 6. This CDR3 is 13 amino acids long. CDR1 and CDR2 (germline): DFQATT, SNEGSKA (reference sequence). The CDR3 spells CSAMDRALNEQFF. The CDR3, as DNA: TGCAGTGCTATGGACAGGGCTCTTAATGAGCAGTTCTTC.

The table lists this clonotype with many counts. The chain combines TRBV4-1 with TRBJ1-2; tentatively, D is TRBD1 (6 bases). V lost 1 base, J lost 2 bases, and 8 bases lay in between. Looked up from germline, CDR1 is MGHRA and CDR2 is YSYEKL. This CDR3 has 14 amino acids. This CDR3 is CASSQADRNYGYTF. CDR3 nucleotide sequence: TGCGCCAGCAGCCAAGCCGACAGGAACTATGGCTACACCTTC.

The table lists this clonotype with many counts. This chain uses TRBV12-3 or TRBV12-4 with TRBJ1-2, with 7 bases matching TRBD1. The ends lost 4 bases at V and 2 bases at J; junction bases unmatched: 7. The CDR3 contains 15 residues. The CDR3 loop is CASSSSQGQNYGYTF. CDR3 nucleotide sequence: TGTGCCAGCAGTTCATCCCAGGGACAGAACTATGGCTACACCTTC.

This clonotype was found many times. The chain has TRBV15 and TRBJ1-5; no clear D gene. The CDR3 has 8 amino acids. Germline loops: CDR1 LNHNV, CDR2 YYDKDF (reference sequence). The CDR3 here is CSNQPQHF. For the CDR3, the DNA is TGTAGCAATCAGCCCCAGCATTTT.

The chain combines TRBV7-2 with TRBJ2-7; D is unclear. The CDR3 covers 15 residues. Deletions cut 3 bases from V and 4 bases from J, with 16 bases between. The germline CDR1 and CDR2 sequences are SGHTA and FQGNSA. The CDR3 region is CASSFSNDPAYEQYF. The DNA of the CDR3 is TGTGCCAGCAGCTTTTCAAACGATCCCGCATACGAGCAGTACTTC.

The genes are TRBV21-1 and TRBJ2-4; no check of the table's D call, TRBD1, against the DNA was made. TRBV21-1 represents a pseudogene. This CDR3 is 14 amino acids long. The DNA for the CDR3 is TGTGCCAGCACCTCGGACGGGGGGAAAAACATTCAGTACTTC. It specifies CASTSDGGKNIQYF.

The rearrangement uses TRBV20-1 and TRBJ2-1; 10 bases are a match to TRBD2. CDR1 DFQATT and CDR2 SNEGSKA come from the germline V gene (reference sequence). The V gene end was trimmed by 1 base and the J gene end by 8 bases; junction bases not matched to a gene: 5. This CDR3 is 14 amino acids long. The CDR3 DNA is TGCAGTGCTAGAGGTAGCGGGAGGTTCCATGAGCAGTTCTTC. Translated, it gives CSARGSGRFHEQFF.

In its sample, this clonotype was seen many times. The V gene is TRBV20-1, the J gene TRBJ1-6, with a weak D call TRBD1 (5 bases). In germline, CDR1 is DFQATT, CDR2 SNEGSKA (reference sequence). This CDR3 has 13 amino acids. V lost 1 base and J 9 bases, leaving 10 bases between the germline ends. CDR3 nucleotides: TGCAGTGCTAGAGTGGTGGGGGTTTCACCCCTCCACTTT. It encodes CSARVVGVSPLHF.

This clonotype was seen many times. The genes are TRBV9 and TRBJ1-4; the D gene is possibly TRBD1 (6 bases). The CDR3 spans 14 residues. V lost 1 base and J 8 bases, leaving 12 bases between the germline ends. The germline gives CDR1 SGDLS, CDR2 YYNGEE. CDR3 sequence (DNA): TGTGCCAGCAGCGTAAATCCAGGACAGGAAAAACTGTTTTTT. Amino acids: CASSVNPGQEKLFF. The variable domain in full, completed from reference TRBV9 and TRBJ1-4, reads DSGVTQTPKHLITATGQRVTLRCSPRSGDLSVYWYQQSLDQGLQFLIQYYNGEERAKGNILERFSAQQFPDLHSELNLSSLELGDSALYFCASSVNPGQEKLFFGSGTQLSVL.

This clonotype was seen many times. CDR3 DNA sequence: TGTGCCTTGGATTGGGGGGAGGCTTTCTTT. Residues: CALDWGEAFF. V and J are TRBV30 and TRBJ1-1, with D perhaps TRBD1 (5 bases). This CDR3 is built from 10 residues. Germline values: CDR1 GTSNPN, CDR2 SVGIG (reference sequence). The V and J ends lost 7 bases and 11 bases respectively, with 14 bases between them.

V usage is TRBV20-1 and J usage is TRBJ2-7; D is unresolved. There are 15 residues in the CDR3. The V gene lost 1 base and the J gene lost 1 base, with 14 bases spanning the gap. Germline CDR1 is DFQATT and CDR2 is SNEGSKA (reference sequence). CDR3 in DNA: TGCAGTGCTAGAGCTGTTGGCGAATTATCCTACGAGCAGTACTTC. It is translated as CSARAVGELSYEQYF.

The table lists this clonotype with many counts. This chain links TRBV6-5 with TRBJ2-5; possibly TRBD2 for D (6 bases). V lost 6 bases and J 5 bases, leaving 19 bases between the germline ends. Germline assignment: CDR1 MNHEY and CDR2 SVGAGI. CDR3 length: 15 residues. CDR3 coding DNA: TGTGCCAGCAGCCCCCAGGAGGGAGGAGGGGAGACCCAGTACTTC. Encoded protein: CASSPQEGGGETQYF.

This clonotype was seen many times. J is TRBJ1-1 and V is TRBV29-1; no clear D gene. V lost 1 base and J lost 11, with 8 bases in between. The CDR3 length is 10 residues. CDR1 and CDR2 (germline): SQVTM, ANQGSEA. Written as DNA, the CDR3 is TGCAGCGTTGAAGGTCCTCCGGCTTTCTTT. It yields the protein CSVEGPPAFF.

The CDR3 bases are TGTGCCAGCACCCTGCTAGCGGGATCGACAGATACGCAGTATTTT. It translates to CASTLLAGSTDTQYF. The chain uses TRBV6-6 and TRBJ2-3; 9 nucleotides agree with TRBD2. After removal of 7 bases from V and 3 bases from J, the junction contained 8 bases not matched to a gene. The germline V gene encodes CDR1 MNHNY and CDR2 SVGAGI (reference sequence). This CDR3 comprises 15 residues.

This clonotype was found many times. This chain uses TRBV7-2 with TRBJ1-1; D gene unclear. The CDR3 has 12 residues. V lost 5 bases and J 5 bases, leaving 9 bases between the germline ends. Germline CDR1 is SGHTA and CDR2 is FQGNSA. CDR3 sequence: CASSQAGTEAFF. DNA of the CDR3: TGTGCCAGCAGCCAGGCGGGGACTGAAGCTTTCTTT. Full variable domain (outside the CDR3, taken from reference TRBV7-2 and TRBJ1-1): GAGVSQSPSNKVTEKGKDVELRCDPISGHTALYWYRQSLGQGLEFLIYFQGNSAPDKSGLPSDRFSAERTGGSVSTLTIQRTQQEDSAVYLCASSQAGTEAFFGQGTRLTVV.